The T cell receptor (beta chain) described here comes from a study of blood T cell repertoires in COVID-19. This CDR3 has 17 residues. Trimming cost V 2 bases and J 0 bases, with 16 bases left between them. CDR1 MNHEY and CDR2 SMNVEV come from the germline V gene (reference sequence). Participants were aged about 18 to 100 years, lived in 25 or so US areas, and enrolled virtually. The method was immunoSEQ multiplex PCR; TCRdb's version includes in-frame clones alone and lacks a portion of them. The table includes about 220,000 clones, roughly 79% detected once. Input material: PBMCs or T cells enriched from blood (not recorded which). This chain joins TRBV27 and TRBJ1-1; a possible D gene is TRBD1 (5 bases). This TCR was recovered from a man aged 40-55 years who had recovered from COVID-19. The CDR3 nucleotides read TGTGCCAGCAGTTTAAATTCACAGGTTCGGGTGAACACTGAAGCTTTCTTT. Translating gives CASSLNSQVRVNTEAFF.